This is a list of T cell receptor beta chains from one sample in a study of T cell changes during pregnancy in multiple sclerosis. Repertoires were generated with immunoSEQ multiplex PCR, while TCRdb's copy carries only in-frame clones and drops some. The sample has about 68,000 clones, just over 90% seen once. The sample consisted of peripheral blood, taken in the second trimester of pregnancy. The receptor source for this set is a female donor in good health, enrolled as a control in a pregnancy study. Both conserved end residues are part of each CDR3.

cdr3_aa	v_call	j_call
CASSFRLAGGLDEQYF	TRBV7-2	TRBJ2-7
CASRQGPRSTDTQYF	TRBV19	TRBJ2-3
CASSSGTSDTGELFF	TRBV10-1	TRBJ2-2
CASRRQGNEKLFF	TRBV25-1	TRBJ1-4
CASSLDGRGNEKLFF	TRBV5-1	TRBJ1-4
CASSLSGNSNQPQHF	TRBV5-1	TRBJ1-5
CASSVGGRASGANVLTF	TRBV9	TRBJ2-6
CASSGTGLQLYGYTF	TRBV27	TRBJ1-2
CASSLSRGRPSYEQYF	TRBV28	TRBJ2-7
CASSPGLAGDQDTQYF	TRBV4-3	TRBJ2-3
CASSSRRGSGSDPNEQFF	TRBV28	TRBJ2-1
CAEGGTYNEQFF	TRBV28	TRBJ2-1
CASSYAGGEKETQYF	TRBV5-1	TRBJ2-5
CASSEVDRGTLEQYF	TRBV6-1	TRBJ2-7
CASSEEPTSSYEQYF	TRBV6-5	TRBJ2-7
CASSAYSGQLNTEAFF	TRBV2	TRBJ1-1
CAISEERTGQFF	TRBV10-3	TRBJ2-1
CASSVQGGSHDTQYF	TRBV6-1	TRBJ2-3
CASSPPAGGPKYEQYF	TRBV7-2	TRBJ2-7
CASSRTRNNEQFF	TRBV6-5	TRBJ2-1
CASSLAGQRETQYF	TRBV6-6	TRBJ2-5
CASSQKGTERYTF	TRBV27	TRBJ1-2
CASSLNDRVNSPLHF	TRBV5-1	TRBJ1-6
CASSPGGPYEQYF	TRBV18	TRBJ2-7
CASSLIVNQPQHF	TRBV27	TRBJ1-5
CASSAGTGGFNYGYTF	TRBV7-9	TRBJ1-2
CASSGDPGGPNEQYF	TRBV6-1	TRBJ2-7
CASSLGALDEQYF	TRBV28	TRBJ2-7
CASSAGQGGYEQYF	TRBV9	TRBJ2-7
CASSEGHGWGTQRGETQYF	TRBV6-1	TRBJ2-5
CAWSGGQYTEAFF	TRBV30	TRBJ1-1
CASSWGQLRDDSNQPQHF	TRBV5-5	TRBJ1-5
CASSLETGVTEAFF	TRBV5-1	TRBJ1-1
CACQGSSYNEQFF	TRBV30	TRBJ2-1
CASSLGRDEQFF	TRBV7-2	TRBJ2-1
CASSLIAGGIYEQYF	TRBV27	TRBJ2-7
CASSPGLLRDQPQHF	TRBV5-1	TRBJ1-5
CASSQADRADEKLFF	TRBV4-3	TRBJ1-4
CASSLDQGNYEQYF	TRBV13	TRBJ2-7
CASSFYQETQYF	TRBV2	TRBJ2-5
CASSGITTGELFF	TRBV28	TRBJ2-2
CSVRGRSTDTQYF	TRBV29-1	TRBJ2-3
CASSTSYEQYF	TRBV7-2	TRBJ2-7
CASSLEALNMGDSYF	TRBV5-1	TRBJ2-7
CASSQGDSKRGYTF	TRBV4-2	TRBJ1-2
CASSREGGRTNEKLFF	TRBV4-1	TRBJ1-4
CASSARTGLSTDTQYF	TRBV25-1	TRBJ2-3
CASSALGTVGTEAFF	TRBV7-9	TRBJ1-1
CASTGQGYNSPLHF	TRBV11-2	TRBJ1-6
CASSFEGADTEAFF	TRBV11-2	TRBJ1-1
CASSSGQGGSPLHF	TRBV19	TRBJ1-6
CASSLSSGTSTDTQYF	TRBV7-3	TRBJ2-3
CASSGTGSRTQYF	TRBV6-1	TRBJ2-3
CASSEFLLYNSPLHF	TRBV25-1	TRBJ1-6
CASSLAGGYEQYF	TRBV27	TRBJ2-7
CASYRWDRDGYTF	TRBV28	TRBJ1-2
CASSVGGLAGGNEQFF	TRBV5-5	TRBJ2-1
CASSLYRNTEAFF	TRBV7-3	TRBJ1-1
CAWSVTGGGYEQYF	TRBV30	TRBJ2-7